In its sample, the clone carrying this T cell receptor (beta chain) was seen once. The target antigen is unknown. The ends were cut back, 5 bases at V and 6 bases at J, with 23 bases in the middle. CDR1 is SGHTA and CDR2 is FQGNSA in the germline V gene. The CDR3 runs to 16 residues. The sample originates from a study of cytomegalovirus exposure and HLA in healthy donors. Study conclusions and caveats: Across donors, most TCRs were seen rarely, yet some public ones were widespread. Researchers catalogued 164 TCR beta chains as cytomegalovirus-associated.

The data were produced by immunoSEQ multiplex PCR, yet TCRdb's version contains in-frame clones alone and is incomplete. The table shows over 120,000 clones, with roughly 87% occurring only once. The sample taken for sequencing was PBMCs. The sequence derives from a man aged 18 to 35 in good health and CMV-seropositive. This chain uses TRBV7-2 with TRBJ2-7; weak D call: TRBD2 (7 bases). This CDR3 reads CASSPPGGNPNREQYF. The DNA for the CDR3 is TGTGCCAGCAGCCCCCCGGGGGGCAATCCGAATCGCGAGCAGTACTTC.